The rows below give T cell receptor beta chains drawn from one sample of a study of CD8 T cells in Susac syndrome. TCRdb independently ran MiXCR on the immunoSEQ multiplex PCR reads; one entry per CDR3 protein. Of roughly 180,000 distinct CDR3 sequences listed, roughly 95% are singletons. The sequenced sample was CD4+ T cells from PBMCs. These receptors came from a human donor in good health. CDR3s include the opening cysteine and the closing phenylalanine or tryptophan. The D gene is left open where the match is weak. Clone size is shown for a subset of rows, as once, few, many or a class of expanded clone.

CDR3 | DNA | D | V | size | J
CASGLAGASYEQYF | TGTGCCAGCGGGCTAGCGGGGGCTTCCTACGAGCAGTACTTC | TRBD2 | TRBV4-2 | . | TRBJ2-7
CAWSILGGYGYTF | TGTGCCTGGAGTATACTTGGGGGTTATGGCTACACCTTC | . | TRBV30 | . | TRBJ1-2
CASSLEGNAANVLTF | TGCGCCAGCAGCTTGGAAGGGAACGCGGCCAACGTCCTGACTTTC | . | TRBV5-1 | . | TRBJ2-6
CASSLMASENTGELFF | TGTGCCAGCAGCTTAATGGCTAGCGAGAACACCGGGGAGCTGTTTTTT | . | TRBV7-9 | . | TRBJ2-2
CASSLGGVRDTQYF | TGTGCCAGCAGCTTAGGAGGTGTCAGGGATACGCAGTATTTT | . | TRBV7-8 | once | TRBJ2-3
CSALRRRESYNEQFF | TGCAGTGCCTTGAGGCGACGGGAGTCCTACAATGAGCAGTTCTTC | . | TRBV20-1 | . | TRBJ2-1
CASTLWGHYGYTF | TGTGCCAGCACCCTGTGGGGGCACTATGGCTACACCTTC | . | TRBV13 | once | TRBJ1-2
CSVAKEVSYEQYF | TGCAGCGTTGCGAAAGAGGTCTCCTACGAGCAGTACTTC | . | TRBV29-1 | . | TRBJ2-7
CSVETGGQREQFF | TGCAGCGTTGAAACGGGAGGGCAGCGTGAGCAGTTCTTC | TRBD2 | TRBV29-1 | once | TRBJ2-1
CSAEHPTGTSWQQYF | TGCAGTGCAGAACACCCAACCGGGACTAGCTGGCAGCAGTACTTC | TRBD2 | TRBV20-1 | . | TRBJ2-7
CASSLVRGVSYEQYF | TGTGCCAGCAGCTTAGTCCGCGGAGTCTCCTACGAGCAGTACTTC | . | TRBV11-2 | . | TRBJ2-7
CASSWGTGNQPQHF | TGTGCCAGCAGTTGGGGGACAGGCAATCAGCCCCAGCATTTT | TRBD1 | TRBV12-3/TRBV12-4 | . | TRBJ1-5
CASSSLVGALTEAFF | TGTGCCAGCAGTTCCCTGGTCGGGGCCCTTACTGAAGCTTTCTTT | . | TRBV27 | . | TRBJ1-1
CATSRKDQPQHF | TGTGCCACCAGTCGTAAAGATCAGCCCCAGCATTTT | . | TRBV24-1 | . | TRBJ1-5
CSAAERGLTNEKLFF | TGCAGTGCGGCAGAGCGGGGCTTAACCAACGAAAAACTGTTTTTT | . | TRBV20-1 | . | TRBJ1-4
CASSSRLAGDEQFF | TGTGCCAGCAGCTCCAGACTAGCGGGAGATGAGCAGTTCTTC | TRBD2 | TRBV9 | once | TRBJ2-1
CSARTSPSDEQYF | TGCAGTGCACGGACTAGCCCCAGTGACGAGCAGTACTTC | TRBD2 | TRBV20-1 | once | TRBJ2-7